The T cell receptor (beta chain) under discussion was sequenced for a study of PD-1 blockade in mismatch repair-deficient tumors. Study details: Patients had approximately 12 mismatch repair-deficient cancer types, all previously treated and progressing. General study points: Rapid post-treatment expansion, then contraction, generally preceding radiologic response, marked tumor-resident clones.

A remark on this clone: Its antigen is not identified.

CDR3 length: 16 residues. Trimming removed 4 bases from V and 5 bases from J; junction bases left unmatched: 12. CDR1 is LNHDA and CDR2 is SQIVND in the germline V gene (reference sequence). Libraries were prepared by immunoSEQ multiplex PCR; TCRdb keeps only in-frame clonotypes and omits some of them. Of tens of thousands of clones listed, about four fifths are singletons. All patients were mismatch repair deficient, assessed by either PCR or immunohistochemistry. The TCR-sequenced patients were a few responders to pembrolizumab. The sequence derives from an adult with mismatch repair-deficient cancer. Sample: peripheral blood, taken 2 weeks after starting pembrolizumab. The V and J genes are TRBV19 and TRBJ2-7; 9 nucleotides match TRBD1. Here the CDR3 reads CASSRTPGTGMDEQYF. The CDR3 DNA sequence: TGTGCCAGTAGTAGAACCCCCGGGACAGGGATGGACGAGCAGTACTTC.